The 9 T cell receptor beta chains below were found in one sample sequenced in a study of shared clonotypes between healthy human individuals. The method was immunoSEQ multiplex PCR; TCRdb's version includes in-frame clones alone and lacks a portion of them. The table includes under 200,000 clones, about 93% detected once. Sequenced sample: naive CD4+ T cells sorted from blood. Subset reported: CD45RA+ positively selected. The source of these receptors is a woman between 25 and 40 years old in good health.

The V gene is TRBV28, the J gene TRBJ2-7, with unresolved D. The CDR3 covers 14 residues. Germline lookup yields CDR1 MDHEN and CDR2 SYDVKM. Trimming removed 5 bases at V and 0 bases at J, with 11 bases between. The CDR3 sequence: CASSTDGFSYEQYF. As DNA, the CDR3 is TGTGCCAGCAGTACGGACGGGTTCTCCTACGAGCAGTACTTC. The complete variable domain, with remaining parts taken from reference TRBV28 and TRBJ2-7, reads DVKVTQSSRYLVKRTGEKVFLECVQDMDHENMFWYRQDPGLGLRLIYFSYDVKMKEKGDIPEGYSVSREKKERFSLILESASTNQTSMYLCASSTDGFSYEQYFGPGTRLTVT.

This clone was seen just once. The chain couples TRBV19 to TRBJ1-1; D is ambiguous. Germline values: CDR1 LNHDA, CDR2 SQIVND (reference sequence). Trimming removed 6 bases from V and 1 base from J, with 15 bases in between. CDR3 size: 15 residues. CDR3 region: CASRPAGGPNTEAFF. The DNA of the CDR3 is TGTGCCAGTAGGCCAGCAGGAGGCCCGAACACTGAAGCTTTCTTT.

The rearrangement uses TRBV7-5 and TRBJ1-6; whether TRBD1, the table's D call, matches the DNA was not checked. TRBV7-5 is marked as a pseudogene. The CDR3 is made up of 15 amino acids. This CDR3 reads CVRSRPGGPDSPLHF. The CDR3 coding sequence is TGTGTCAGAAGCCGTCCAGGGGGCCCGGATTCACCCCTCCACTTT.

With regard to this clone: This specimen includes other DNA sequences encoding the same CDR3. CDR3 region: CASSQALEQYF. The DNA of the CDR3 is TGTGCCAGCAGCCAAGCCTTGGAGCAGTACTTC. This chain links TRBV14 with TRBJ2-7, with D unresolved. The ends were cut back, 1 base at V and 7 bases at J, with 5 bases in the middle. Germline V gene lookup returns CDR1 SGHDN and CDR2 FVKESK. This CDR3 is built from 11 residues.

As regards this clone: The germline gene is not matched at one end of the junction; a read error may be the cause. The chain carries TRBV5-1 and TRBJ2-7; the match to TRBD2 covers 8 bases. There are 14 residues in the CDR3. Germline CDR1 and CDR2: SGHRS and YFSETQ. The CDR3 bases are TGCGCCAGCAGCAATATAGCGGGAAACAAAGGTATGCACTTC. It translates to CASSNIAGNKGMHF.

This chain uses TRBV18 with TRBJ1-6; D is unclear. Germline V lookup: CDR1 KGHSH, CDR2 LQKENI. The CDR3 extends over 13 amino acids. V shed 4 bases and J shed 8 bases, with 9 bases lying between them. CDR3 sequence reads: CASSLGSDSPLHF. The CDR3 coding sequence is TGTGCCAGCTCACTGGGGTCGGATTCACCCCTCCACTTT.

V is TRBV28 and J is TRBJ2-5; possibly TRBD2 for D (5 bases). The closer fit of TRBJ2-7 to the DNA end suggests the J call may be wrong. This CDR3 spans 13 amino acids. Germline CDR1 and CDR2: MDHEN and SYDVKM. This chain's CDR3 is CASTSGITPEQYF. The CDR3 DNA reads TGTGCCAGCACTTCCGGGATAACTCCCGAGCAGTACTTC.

The V call is TRBV28, the J call TRBJ2-5; a weak D match, TRBD2 (6 bases). The J call is uncertain, as TRBJ2-7 better fits the DNA end. The CDR3 covers 15 residues. Germline V gives CDR1 MDHEN, CDR2 SYDVKM. The chain's CDR3 is CASSPQAGVGYEQYF. The CDR3 DNA reads as TGTGCCAGCAGCCCTCAAGCGGGTGTAGGCTACGAGCAGTACTTC.

The chain combines TRBV28 with TRBJ1-5; D gene unclear. There are 14 residues in the CDR3. V gave up 11 bases and J gave up 2 bases, with 16 bases separating them. CDR1 and CDR2 from the germline V gene are MDHEN and SYDVKM. The CDR3 here is CASVRVAGNQPQHF. The CDR3 DNA follows: TGTGCCTCCGTTCGGGTTGCGGGCAATCAGCCCCAGCATTTT.